A selection of T cell receptor beta chains follows, all from one sample in a study of T cell repertoires in cytomegalovirus infection. Their recognized antigens are unknown. TCRdb used MiXCR to reprocess the reads, holding one entry per CDR3 protein. This sample carries about 130,000 distinct CDR3 sequences, about 32% of them seen once, and the ten largest clones take roughly 51%. Sequences were derived from CD8+ T cells from cultured PBMCs, sampled from culture after CMV antigen stimulation. The origin of the receptors is a human donor in good health (CMV status not recorded). Some clones in this sample may be carry-over from other donors' samples. CDR3s include the opening cysteine and the closing phenylalanine or tryptophan. The order of the fields is J gene, D gene, clone size, V gene, CDR3 DNA, CDR3 protein. A D gene is named only where the DNA matches it firmly. Only some rows state a clone size, as once, few, many or a class for expanded clones.

J gene: TRBJ1-2
D gene: -
clone size: -
V gene: TRBV19
CDR3 DNA: TGTGCCAGTAGTATTCAGGGTGACTATGGCTACACCTTC
CDR3 protein: CASSIQGDYGYTF

J gene: TRBJ2-5
D gene: TRBD2
clone size: -
V gene: TRBV7-7
CDR3 DNA: TGTGCCAGCAGCTTTGGTAGCGGGGGGACCTGGGAGACCCAGTACTTC
CDR3 protein: CASSFGSGGTWETQYF

J gene: TRBJ2-3
D gene: TRBD2
clone size: few
V gene: TRBV7-2
CDR3 DNA: TGTGCCAGCCGGCCCCCAGCGGGGGGGCCAGATACGCAGTATTTT
CDR3 protein: CASRPPAGGPDTQYF

J gene: TRBJ2-1
D gene: -
clone size: many
V gene: TRBV7-8
CDR3 DNA: TGTGCCAGCAGCCCTGATGGGGCCGGAACCTACAATGAGCAGTTCTTC
CDR3 protein: CASSPDGAGTYNEQFF

J gene: TRBJ2-7
D gene: TRBD2
clone size: few
V gene: TRBV6-5
CDR3 DNA: TGTGCCAGCAGTTACGGGACTAGCCAATACGAGCAGTACTTC
CDR3 protein: CASSYGTSQYEQYF

J gene: TRBJ1-1
D gene: -
clone size: -
V gene: TRBV12-3/TRBV12-4
CDR3 DNA: TGTGCCAGCAGTTCTGTACAGCTGAACACTGAAGCTTTCTTT
CDR3 protein: CASSSVQLNTEAFF

J gene: TRBJ1-2
D gene: -
clone size: few
V gene: TRBV28
CDR3 DNA: TGTGCCAGCAGTGAATGGTTGGGGGGCTACACCTTC
CDR3 protein: CASSEWLGGYTF

J gene: TRBJ2-7
D gene: TRBD1
clone size: many
V gene: TRBV20-1
CDR3 DNA: TGCAGTGCTAGAGTAGTCGGACAGGGCCCCCACGAGCAGTACTTC
CDR3 protein: CSARVVGQGPHEQYF

J gene: TRBJ2-7
D gene: -
clone size: few
V gene: TRBV19
CDR3 DNA: TGTGCCACCCGATGGGGCTACGAGCAGTACTTC
CDR3 protein: CATRWGYEQYF

J gene: TRBJ1-1
D gene: -
clone size: many
V gene: TRBV7-2
CDR3 DNA: TGTGCCAGCAGCTTAGGTTATAACACTGAAGCTTTCTTT
CDR3 protein: CASSLGYNTEAFF

J gene: TRBJ2-7
D gene: -
clone size: -
V gene: TRBV6-8
CDR3 DNA: TGTGCCAGCAGTTACTCTTCGCAGCCCTACGAGCAGTACTTC
CDR3 protein: CASSYSSQPYEQYF

J gene: TRBJ2-3
D gene: TRBD2
clone size: -
V gene: TRBV20-1
CDR3 DNA: TGCAGTGTTGAAGGGGAGGGAACAGATACGCAGTATTTT
CDR3 protein: CSVEGEGTDTQYF

J gene: TRBJ2-3
D gene: -
clone size: -
V gene: TRBV6-5
CDR3 DNA: TGTGCCAGCAGTTACTCTTTCGGGGGCACAGATACGCAGTATTTT
CDR3 protein: CASSYSFGGTDTQYF

J gene: TRBJ2-1
D gene: -
clone size: -
V gene: TRBV15
CDR3 DNA: TGTGCCACCAGCAGAGATCGGGGAAACTACAATGAGCAGTTCTTC
CDR3 protein: CATSRDRGNYNEQFF

J gene: TRBJ2-3
D gene: TRBD1
clone size: few
V gene: TRBV7-8
CDR3 DNA: TGTGCCAGCAGCCCAATTCGGGACAGGGGAACAGATACGCAGTATTTT
CDR3 protein: CASSPIRDRGTDTQYF

J gene: TRBJ1-5
D gene: -
clone size: many
V gene: TRBV12-3/TRBV12-4
CDR3 DNA: TGTGCCCTAGAACCGGGGGGGGGGTCCAATCAGCCCCAGCATTTT
CDR3 protein: CALEPGGGSNQPQHF

J gene: TRBJ2-7
D gene: -
clone size: -
V gene: TRBV6-1
CDR3 DNA: TGTGCCAGCAGTGTACTGGGTTCTTCCTACGAGCAGTACTTC
CDR3 protein: CASSVLGSSYEQYF

J gene: TRBJ1-6
D gene: TRBD1
clone size: few
V gene: TRBV27
CDR3 DNA: TGTGCCAGCAGTGGGGCGGGGACAGGGTTTTCACCCCTCCACTTT
CDR3 protein: CASSGAGTGFSPLHF

J gene: TRBJ2-1
D gene: TRBD1
clone size: -
V gene: TRBV12-3/TRBV12-4
CDR3 DNA: TGTGCCAGCAGTGCGGGACAGGACAATGAGCAGTTCTTC
CDR3 protein: CASSAGQDNEQFF

J gene: TRBJ2-1
D gene: TRBD2
clone size: -
V gene: TRBV7-3
CDR3 DNA: TGTGCCAGCAGCTTAATAGCCGGGACTAGCGGGGGGAGTGAGCAGTTCTTC
CDR3 protein: CASSLIAGTSGGSEQFF

J gene: TRBJ2-7
D gene: -
clone size: many
V gene: TRBV7-2
CDR3 DNA: TGTGCCAGCAGCCCAACGGGACCTAGCTACGAGCAGTACTTC
CDR3 protein: CASSPTGPSYEQYF

J gene: TRBJ2-1
D gene: -
clone size: few
V gene: TRBV7-9
CDR3 DNA: TGTGCCAGCAGCCCCCAGAAAAATGAGCAGTTCTTC
CDR3 protein: CASSPQKNEQFF

J gene: TRBJ2-1
D gene: -
clone size: -
V gene: TRBV20-1
CDR3 DNA: TGCAGTGCTAGAGATCGAGGGGCTAGGAGGGATGAGCAGTTCTTC
CDR3 protein: CSARDRGARRDEQFF

J gene: TRBJ2-7
D gene: -
clone size: few
V gene: TRBV7-9
CDR3 DNA: TGTGCCAGCAGCTTGGGACTCAAGTCCTACGAGCAGTACTTC
CDR3 protein: CASSLGLKSYEQYF

J gene: TRBJ1-1
D gene: -
clone size: -
V gene: TRBV7-6
CDR3 DNA: TGTGCCAGCAGCCAACGGGACCGCGCCCCTGAAGCTTTCTTT
CDR3 protein: CASSQRDRAPEAFF

J gene: TRBJ1-1
D gene: TRBD1
clone size: few
V gene: TRBV7-9
CDR3 DNA: TGTGCCAGCAGCACGGGACAGATGAACACTGAAGCTTTCTTT
CDR3 protein: CASSTGQMNTEAFF

J gene: TRBJ2-3
D gene: TRBD2
clone size: many
V gene: TRBV27
CDR3 DNA: TGTGCCACTAGCGGGGGGAACTCAGATACGCAGTATTTT
CDR3 protein: CATSGGNSDTQYF

J gene: TRBJ2-7
D gene: -
clone size: -
V gene: TRBV12-3/TRBV12-4
CDR3 DNA: TGTGCCAGCACCATTGGAGGAAGGGCGATCGAGCAGTACTTC
CDR3 protein: CASTIGGRAIEQYF

J gene: TRBJ2-3
D gene: TRBD2
clone size: -
V gene: TRBV4-1
CDR3 DNA: TGCGCCAGCAGCTCCCCCGGGGTGACTAGCGGCGAAAGTCATACGCAGTATTTT
CDR3 protein: CASSSPGVTSGESHTQYF

J gene: TRBJ2-5
D gene: TRBD2
clone size: many
V gene: TRBV7-6
CDR3 DNA: TGTGCCAGCAGCCAAACTAGCGTATTGCGAGAGACCCAGTACTTC
CDR3 protein: CASSQTSVLRETQYF

J gene: TRBJ2-2
D gene: TRBD2
clone size: few
V gene: TRBV12-3/TRBV12-4
CDR3 DNA: TGTGCCAGCAGTCCCACACTAGCGGGGGGGCTGTACACCGGGGAGCTGTTTTTT
CDR3 protein: CASSPTLAGGLYTGELFF

J gene: TRBJ1-5
D gene: -
clone size: -
V gene: TRBV27
CDR3 DNA: TGTGCCAGCAGTCAACTCGGGGAGCTTCAGCCCCAGCATTTT
CDR3 protein: CASSQLGELQPQHF

J gene: TRBJ1-1
D gene: -
clone size: few
V gene: TRBV7-9
CDR3 DNA: TGTGCCAGCAGCTTAGTGGGGGACCTGAACACTGAAGCTTTCTTT
CDR3 protein: CASSLVGDLNTEAFF

J gene: TRBJ1-1
D gene: -
clone size: few
V gene: TRBV11-2
CDR3 DNA: TGTGCCAGCAACCACAGGGACACGAACACTGAAGCTTTCTTT
CDR3 protein: CASNHRDTNTEAFF

J gene: TRBJ2-3
D gene: -
clone size: -
V gene: TRBV19
CDR3 DNA: TGTGCCAGTAGTACTACGGGCGCAGATACGCAGTATTTT
CDR3 protein: CASSTTGADTQYF

J gene: TRBJ2-2
D gene: -
clone size: -
V gene: TRBV3-1
CDR3 DNA: TGTGCCAGCAGCCAAGAAGGAGAGGGGGTCGACACCGGGGAGCTGTTTTTT
CDR3 protein: CASSQEGEGVDTGELFF

J gene: TRBJ1-2
D gene: -
clone size: -
V gene: TRBV7-9
CDR3 DNA: TGTGCCAGCAACCCGACAGGAGACTATGGCTACACCTTC
CDR3 protein: CASNPTGDYGYTF

J gene: TRBJ2-5
D gene: TRBD1
clone size: few
V gene: TRBV10-3
CDR3 DNA: TGTGCCATCAGTGAGCCCCAACAGGGGGCAGGGGAGACCCAGTACTTC
CDR3 protein: CAISEPQQGAGETQYF

J gene: TRBJ2-1
D gene: TRBD2
clone size: -
V gene: TRBV6-4
CDR3 DNA: TGTGCCAGCAGCGCCGTAGGGACTAGCGGGGGGCCGAGCTCCTACAATGAGCAGTTCTTC
CDR3 protein: CASSAVGTSGGPSSYNEQFF

J gene: TRBJ2-1
D gene: -
clone size: -
V gene: TRBV27
CDR3 DNA: TGTGCCAGCAGGAGGGGGAATGAGCAGTTCTTC
CDR3 protein: CASRRGNEQFF

J gene: TRBJ1-2
D gene: TRBD1
clone size: -
V gene: TRBV20-1
CDR3 DNA: TGCAGTGTCCCGGACAGGCGTTTAGATGGCTACACCTTC
CDR3 protein: CSVPDRRLDGYTF

J gene: TRBJ1-1
D gene: -
clone size: -
V gene: TRBV28
CDR3 DNA: TGTGCCAGCAGTCTCCAACAGGGTTATCACACTGAAGCTTTCTTT
CDR3 protein: CASSLQQGYHTEAFF